These T cell receptor beta chains were read from a single sample in a study of response to subunit inactivated influenza vaccine. Each CDR3 protein gets one entry after TCRdb re-called the RT-PCR reads with MiXCR. In the table there are around 790,000 distinct CDR3 sequences, 21% of which are singletons. The sequences come from PBMCs from blood, collected around 5 days after vaccination. The receptors were sampled from a man between 50 and 59 years old who received an inactivated influenza vaccine. CDR3s include the opening cysteine and the closing phenylalanine or tryptophan. The D gene is left open where the match is weak. Where a row states a size, it is once, few, many or the class of an expanded clone; other rows omit it.

NA	NA	TRBV12-2	TRBJ2-7	TGTGCAAGTCGCCCCGGGGGAGCGGGAATCTACGAGCAGTACTTC	CASRPGGAGIYEQYF
NA	TRBD2	TRBV5-1	TRBJ2-3	TGCGCCAGCAGCTTATATAGCGGGGGCACAGATACGCAGTATTTT	CASSLYSGGTDTQYF
NA	TRBD1	TRBV5-6	TRBJ1-2	TGTGCCAGCAGCTCCGGGACAGGGGAGGCTAACTATGGCTACACCTTC	CASSSGTGEANYGYTF
NA	NA	TRBV10-2	TRBJ2-3	TGCGCCAGCAGTGAGCCCGGGGGCCAGGGGGCAGATACGCAGTATTTT	CASSEPGGQGADTQYF
NA	NA	TRBV7-2	TRBJ2-1	TGTGCCAGCAGCCCACGACGTGGGGGTTCCTACAATGAGCAGTTCTTC	CASSPRRGGSYNEQFF
NA	TRBD2	TRBV4-3	TRBJ2-1	TGCGCCAGCAGCCAAGGGGTAGCGGGAGCTCAAATCTTC	CASSQGVAGAQIF
few	NA	TRBV6-1	TRBJ1-5	TGTGCCAGCAGTCCCGGACGTACCTGGGGCAATCAGCCCCAGCATTTT	CASSPGRTWGNQPQHF
few	TRBD1	TRBV5-1	TRBJ1-1	TGCGCCAGCAGCTTGAGGAACAGGGGGACCACTGAAGCTTTCTTT	CASSLRNRGTTEAFF
few	TRBD2	TRBV7-2	TRBJ2-4	TGTGCCAGCGGGAGGGCCAGGGACATTCAGTACTTC	CASGRARDIQYF
few	NA	TRBV12-3/TRBV12-4	TRBJ2-3	TGTGCCAGCAGCGGGCGCACAGATACGCAGTATTTT	CASSGRTDTQYF
few	NA	TRBV4-3	TRBJ1-1	TGCGCCAGCAGCCGGAACAGTAACACTGAAGCTTTCTTT	CASSRNSNTEAFF
NA	TRBD1	TRBV6-2/TRBV6-3	TRBJ1-5	TGTGCCAGCAGTGACAGGGGCTATAGCAATCAGCCCCAGCATTTT	CASSDRGYSNQPQHF
many	TRBD2	TRBV12-3/TRBV12-4	TRBJ2-3	TGTGCCAGCACCCGGGGGGGAGGGACAGATACGCAGTATTTT	CASTRGGGTDTQYF
many	TRBD2	TRBV29-1	TRBJ2-3	TGCAGCGTAGGAGGGAGGGGAACAGATACGCAGTATTTT	CSVGGRGTDTQYF
NA	NA	TRBV5-1	TRBJ2-3	TGCGCCAGCAGCTTACGATCCCTCGGAGAGCGTCGCACAGATACGCAGTATTTT	CASSLRSLGERRTDTQYF
few	NA	TRBV5-5	TRBJ2-3	TGTGCCAGCAGCTTGCCTGCTGTCGGGAGAGCAGATACGCAGTATTTT	CASSLPAVGRADTQYF
NA	NA	TRBV7-2	TRBJ2-7	TGTGCCAGCAGCTTCGGGACTTACTCCTACGAGCAGTACTTC	CASSFGTYSYEQYF
NA	NA	TRBV11-2	TRBJ2-1	TGTGCCAGCAGCTTAGGCAGGGCGGACGAGCAGTTCTTC	CASSLGRADEQFF
few	TRBD1	TRBV7-2	TRBJ2-7	TGTGCCAGCAGCTACCGGGACAGGGAAGTCTACGAGCAGTACTTC	CASSYRDREVYEQYF
NA	NA	TRBV7-9	TRBJ2-7	TGTGCCAGCAGCTCCAATGACAGGAGCTCCTACGAGCAGTACTTC	CASSSNDRSSYEQYF
few	TRBD2	TRBV29-1	TRBJ2-1	TGCAGCGTTGAGGCCCCCGGGACTAGCGGGAACAATGAGCAGTTCTTC	CSVEAPGTSGNNEQFF
NA	TRBD2	TRBV20-1	TRBJ2-3	TGCAGTGCTAGAGAGTACGGGAGGGCCTCAGATACGCAGTATTTT	CSAREYGRASDTQYF
NA	TRBD1	TRBV20-1	TRBJ2-2	TGCAGTGCTATCACGGGACAGGGGGTCGGGGAGCTGTTTTTT	CSAITGQGVGELFF
many	NA	TRBV20-1	TRBJ2-4	TGCAGTGCTAGTGACCCGGCCGGAAACATTCAGTACTTC	CSASDPAGNIQYF
few	NA	TRBV5-5	TRBJ2-3	TGTGCCAGCAGCTTGGATCCCGGATCTAGCACAGATACGCAGTATTTT	CASSLDPGSSTDTQYF
NA	NA	TRBV7-9	TRBJ2-7	TGTGCCAGCAGCTTAGAGACCCGAGACCCGCAGTACTTC	CASSLETRDPQYF
NA	NA	TRBV5-6	TRBJ1-1	TGTGCCAGCAGCTTGGCAGTACAGGAGATGAACACTGAAGCTTTCTTT	CASSLAVQEMNTEAFF
few	TRBD2	TRBV7-9	TRBJ2-6	TGTGCCAGCAGCCCCGAGCGGGGCTCTGGGGCCAACGTCCTGACTTTC	CASSPERGSGANVLTF
few	TRBD2	TRBV3-1	TRBJ2-1	TGTGCCAGCATGGGACGGGGGGGCATGTATGAGCAGTTCTTC	CASMGRGGMYEQFF
NA	NA	TRBV12-3/TRBV12-4	TRBJ1-2	TGTGCCAGCACTTTCGCGGACAGATACTATGGCTACACCTTC	CASTFADRYYGYTF
many	NA	TRBV20-1	TRBJ1-4	TGCAGTGCCGAAAATAGGGAGGAAGAAAAACTGTTTTTT	CSAENREEEKLFF
NA	NA	TRBV10-3	TRBJ2-3	TGTGCCATCACGGCGGGACGCACAGATACGCAGTATTTT	CAITAGRTDTQYF
NA	TRBD2	TRBV27	TRBJ2-7	TGTGCCAGCGAGCGGACTAGCGGGAGTAGGAATAACGAGCAGTACTTC	CASERTSGSRNNEQYF
few	TRBD2	TRBV6-2/TRBV6-3	TRBJ2-1	TGTGCCAGCAGTCCCTGGAGGGTTACTAGCGGGAGCAATGAGCAGTTCTTC	CASSPWRVTSGSNEQFF
many	TRBD1	TRBV28	TRBJ2-6	TGTGCCAGCAATGAGGACAGGGTACTTTCTGGGGCCAACGTCCTGACTTTC	CASNEDRVLSGANVLTF
NA	NA	TRBV5-1	TRBJ2-1	TGCGCCAGCACTGAGGACTCCTACAATGAGCAGTTCTTC	CASTEDSYNEQFF
few	NA	TRBV15	TRBJ2-2	TGTGCCACCAGCAGAGACTGGAAGTACACCGGGGAGCTGTTTTTT	CATSRDWKYTGELFF
few	NA	TRBV4-2	TRBJ1-5	TGTGCCAGCAGCCAAGAGACGGGGGCGAGTAGCAATCAGCCCCAGCATTTT	CASSQETGASSNQPQHF
few	TRBD2	TRBV7-2	TRBJ2-1	TGTGCCAGCAGCCCGGGACTAGCGGGGAGCCAGACTGAGCAGTTCTTC	CASSPGLAGSQTEQFF
few	TRBD1	TRBV10-3	TRBJ2-1	TGTGCCATCAGTGCGGGACAGGGCTACAATGAGCAGTTCTTC	CAISAGQGYNEQFF
NA	TRBD2	TRBV25-1	TRBJ2-3	TGTGCCAGCAGTGAATATTCGACTAGCGGGGGATTTGGAGATACGCAGTATTTT	CASSEYSTSGGFGDTQYF